The 26 T cell receptor beta chains below were found in one sample sequenced in a study of human T cells and chemical hapten exposure. Time point of the sample: pre-sensitization, week 0. Specified treatment: therapeutic diphenylcyclopropenone sensitization with weekly scalp DPC. TCRdb re-called the RACE reads through MiXCR, storing one row per CDR3 protein. The data hold fewer than 70,000 distinct CDR3 sequences, with around 6.6% observed a single time. The sample was whole blood, taken in connection with sensitization to the hapten diphenylcyclopropenone (DPC). These receptors were collected from a woman aged 25-40 years with alopecia areata. Some clones in this sample may be carry-over from other donors' samples.

In this sample, this clonotype turned up many times. The chain couples TRBV11-2 to TRBJ2-1; D uncertain. Trimming took 4 bases from V and 5 from J, leaving 24 bases between them. Germline-derived CDR1 and CDR2 are SGHAT and FQNNGV. This CDR3 contains 18 residues. The CDR3 sequence is CASSSVLRQPSRNNEQFF. CDR3 in DNA: TGTGCCAGCAGCTCCGTTCTCAGACAACCAAGTAGAAACAATGAGCAGTTCTTC.

Many counts were recorded for this clonotype. The chain links TRBV5-4 to TRBJ1-1; a possible D gene is TRBD1 (5 bases). The CDR3 covers 15 residues. Germline CDR1 is SGHNT and CDR2 is YYREEE (reference sequence). V lost 0 bases and J lost 4, with 13 bases in between. The CDR3 reads CASSLEPGSSTEAFF. CDR3 coding DNA: TGTGCCAGCAGCTTGGAACCAGGGTCTAGCACTGAAGCTTTCTTT.

In its sample, this clonotype was seen many times. V is TRBV5-6 and J is TRBJ1-6; tentative D call: TRBD1 (5 bases). V was cut by 4 bases and J by 10 bases, with 12 bases left in between. In germline, CDR1 is SGHDT, CDR2 YYEEEE. This CDR3 region has 13 residues. The CDR3: CASSKFQGSPLHF. Here the CDR3 DNA reads TGTGCCAGCAGCAAATTCCAGGGCTCACCCCTCCACTTT. The variable domain in full, completed from reference TRBV5-6 and TRBJ1-6, reads DAGVTQSPTHLIKTRGQQVTLRCSPKSGHDTVSWYQQALGQGPQFIFQYYEEEERQRGNFPDRFSGHQFPNYSSELNVNALLLGDSALYLCASSKFQGSPLHFGNGTRLTVT.

This clonotype has more than one count but fewer than ten. The chain joins TRBV5-1 to TRBJ1-4; D ambiguous. Germline CDR1 is SGHRS and CDR2 is YFSETQ. The CDR3 length is 14 residues. Trimming left V 0 bases short and J 3 bases short, with 6 bases between. The CDR3 region is CASSLDSSNEKLFF. Written as DNA, the CDR3 is TGCGCCAGCAGCTTGGACAGCTCTAATGAAAAACTGTTTTTT.

The chain recombines TRBV3-1 with TRBJ2-3; 8 nucleotides align to TRBD2. V dropped 0 bases and J dropped 2; count of bases not matched to a gene: 10. The V gene's germline CDR1 is LGHDT and CDR2 YNNKEL (reference sequence). This CDR3 has 18 residues. CDR3 coding DNA: TGTGCCAGCAGCCAAGATCCCCGGCGGGGGGCCGACACAGATACGCAGTATTTT. Its translation is CASSQDPRRGADTDTQYF.

This clonotype was counted at least ten times. V usage is TRBV29-1 and J usage is TRBJ1-1, with D possibly TRBD1 on 5 matching bases. Trimming shortened V by 2 bases and J by 3 bases, and 25 bases separated the two germline ends. Germline V gives CDR1 SQVTM, CDR2 ANQGSEA. The CDR3 runs 18 residues. CDR3 amino acids: CSVEYGISGGGYHTEAFF. In nucleotides, the CDR3 is TGCAGCGTTGAATATGGGATATCTGGGGGAGGTTACCACACTGAAGCTTTCTTT.

This clonotype has ten or more counts. The chain is built from TRBV15 and TRBJ2-2, with a tentative D call TRBD2 (7 bases). The CDR3 contains 15 residues. Looked up from germline, CDR1 is LNHNV and CDR2 is YYDKDF (reference sequence). Trimming took off 8 bases at V and 1 base at J, with 14 bases between the two ends. The chain's CDR3 is CATRRGGRNTGELFF. CDR3 bases: TGTGCCACCCGAAGGGGGGGTAGGAACACCGGGGAGCTGTTTTTT. Combining the CDR3 with reference TRBV15 and TRBJ2-2 gives the whole variable domain DAMVIQNPRYQVTQFGKPVTLSCSQTLNHNVMYWYQQKSSQAPKLLFHYYDKDFNNEADTPDNFQSRRPNTSFCFLDIRSPGLGDTAMYLCATRRGGRNTGELFFGEGSRLTVL.

There are many counts of this clonotype. This rearrangement joins TRBV3-1 to TRBJ1-6; maybe TRBD1 (5 bases). The CDR3 length is 18 residues. The germline V gene has CDR1 LGHDT and CDR2 YNNKEL (reference sequence). V shed 0 bases and J shed 3 bases, with 15 bases lying between them. The CDR3 bases are TGTGCCAGCAGCCAAGATCGTTTGGGGCACCTCTATAATTCACCCCTCCACTTT. This gives the protein CASSQDRLGHLYNSPLHF.

This clonotype was counted only a few times. V gene TRBV2 combines with J gene TRBJ1-1; no reliable D call. Germline V gives CDR1 SNHLY, CDR2 FYNNEI. V shed 8 bases and J shed 1 base, with 14 bases lying between them. There are 14 residues in the CDR3. The CDR3 nucleotides are TGTGCCAGCGATGGGCTTCTGACGAACACTGAAGCTTTCTTT. The encoded protein is CASDGLLTNTEAFF.

This clonotype was counted many times. The gene calls are TRBV7-9 and TRBJ1-1; 8 bases agree with TRBD1. The J segment lost 5 bases and the V segment lost 3 bases, leaving 5 bases of the junction unmatched. Germline V lookup: CDR1 SEHNR, CDR2 FQNEAQ (reference sequence). The length of the CDR3 is 14 residues. CDR3 sequence: CASSFQGASTEAFF. The CDR3 nucleotides are TGTGCCAGCAGCTTCCAGGGGGCAAGTACTGAAGCTTTCTTT.

This clonotype was counted at least ten times. This rearrangement joins TRBV29-1 to TRBJ2-7; D perhaps matches TRBD1 (7 bases). With 5 bases removed from V and 7 bases from J, the gap between germline ends came to 15 bases. CDR3 length equals 12 residues. Germline V gene lookup returns CDR1 SQVTM and CDR2 ANQGSEA. DNA for the CDR3: TGCAGCGTTAGCCAGGGGGGACGGGAGCAGTACTTC. It encodes CSVSQGGREQYF.

This chain links TRBV6-5 with TRBJ1-6; D uncertain. The V end was cut by 9 bases, the J end by 5 bases, with 11 bases between. CDR1 and CDR2 (germline): MNHEY, SVGAGI. CDR3 length equals 13 residues. The CDR3 bases are TGTGCCAGTTCCCCAGTCGATAATTCACCCCTCCACTTT. Protein sequence: CASSPVDNSPLHF.

This clonotype was counted a few times. The CDR3 here is CSATGESSNQPQHF. In DNA, the CDR3 is TGCAGTGCTACTGGGGAGTCTAGCAATCAGCCCCAGCATTTT. The chain employs TRBV20-1 and TRBJ1-5; no clear D. The germline V and J ends were trimmed by 4 bases and 0 bases, with 10 bases remaining between them. The CDR3 totals 14 residues. Germline values: CDR1 DFQATT, CDR2 SNEGSKA (reference sequence).

The table lists this clonotype with many counts. The chain is built from TRBV7-2 and TRBJ1-4; D uncertain. Trimming removed 5 bases at V and 0 bases at J, with 7 bases between. Germline-derived CDR1 and CDR2 are SGHTA and FQGNSA. There are 14 residues in the CDR3. This chain's CDR3 is CASSPVATNEKLFF. CDR3 in DNA: TGTGCCAGCAGCCCGGTTGCAACTAATGAAAAACTGTTTTTT.

This clonotype was counted ten times or more. The J gene is TRBJ2-3, the V gene TRBV5-1, with a tentative D call TRBD1 (6 bases). CDR3 length: 15 amino acids. CDR1 is SGHRS and CDR2 is YFSETQ in the germline V gene. Trimming cost V 1 base and J 4 bases, with 13 bases left between them. CDR3 nucleotides: TGCGCCAGCAGCTTGTACAGGGAACCCCCAGATACGCAGTATTTT. Translation gives CASSLYREPPDTQYF.

This clonotype was picked up many times. The V gene is TRBV7-9, the J gene TRBJ1-2; D ambiguous. V lost 3 bases and J lost 5, with 13 bases in between. This CDR3 has 14 residues. Germline CDR1 SEHNR, CDR2 FQNEAQ (reference sequence). This CDR3 reads CASSFLQHTYGYTF. The CDR3 DNA follows: TGTGCCAGCAGCTTCCTACAGCACACGTATGGCTACACCTTC.

On this clonotype itself: At one end the junction does not follow the germline gene, possibly because of a read error. The chain carries TRBV15 and TRBJ1-2; the D is unclear. The CDR3 is 15 residues long. Per germline, CDR1 LNHNV and CDR2 YYDKDF (reference sequence). The CDR3 DNA reads TGTGCCACCAGCAGAGATCGAGCAGGCGGATATGGCTACGCCTTC. This gives the protein CATSRDRAGGYGYAF.

Many counts were recorded for this clonotype. V and J are TRBV20-1 and TRBJ1-2, with D possibly TRBD1 on 5 matching bases. Germline CDR1 and CDR2: DFQATT and SNEGSKA (reference sequence). The CDR3 is made up of 15 amino acids. Trimming cost V 0 bases and J 1 base, with 12 bases left between them. Here the CDR3 DNA reads TGCAGTGCTAGAGAGTGGGGCGGATTTAACTATGGCTACACCTTC. Amino acid sequence: CSAREWGGFNYGYTF.

This clonotype was counted at least ten times. The V gene is TRBV7-9, the J gene TRBJ1-4; the D is unclear. The germline gives CDR1 SEHNR, CDR2 FQNEAQ (reference sequence). This CDR3 is built from 15 residues. The V gene lost 5 bases and the J gene lost 6 bases, with 16 bases spanning the gap. The CDR3 bases are TGTGCCAGCAGCCTCCCCGGCGGTGAGGATGAAAAACTGTTTTTT. Its translation: CASSLPGGEDEKLFF.

This clonotype came up many times. The gene calls are TRBV6-5 and TRBJ1-2, with 9 bases matching TRBD1. J gave up 8 bases and V 6 bases, and 16 bases lay outside the gene matches. The CDR3 loop spans 16 amino acids. The V gene's germline CDR1 is MNHEY and CDR2 SVGAGI. CDR3 coding DNA: TGTGCCAGCAGGGGGGGACCGGGACAGGGACTTGGCGGCTACACCTTC. It encodes CASRGGPGQGLGGYTF.

This clonotype was observed at least ten times. The chain recombines TRBV10-3 with TRBJ2-5; maybe TRBD2 (7 bases). Germline V gene data show CDR1 as ENHRY and CDR2 as SYGVKD. The CDR3 spans 13 residues. The V end lost 10 bases, the J end lost 1 base, and 13 bases lay between the germline ends. CDR3 residues: CATKGGPQETQYF. CDR3 DNA sequence: TGTGCCACCAAGGGGGGGCCCCAAGAGACCCAGTACTTC.

This clonotype was seen repeatedly, ten times or more. The gene calls are TRBV5-5 and TRBJ2-5; D unresolved. V was clipped by 0 bases and J by 1 base, with 10 bases between them. The CDR3 extends over 15 amino acids. Germline V CDR1 and CDR2: SGHKS, YYEKEE (reference sequence). CDR3 protein: CASSLARTSQETQYF. CDR3 in DNA: TGTGCCAGCAGCTTGGCACGGACGTCCCAAGAGACCCAGTACTTC.

This clonotype has more than one count but fewer than ten. The chain combines TRBV6-5 with TRBJ1-2; D gene ambiguous. From germline, CDR1 is MNHEY and CDR2 SVGAGI. The CDR3 loop spans 17 amino acids. Trimming took 0 bases from V and 1 from J, leaving 15 bases between them. Here the CDR3 reads CASSYSWVSGYNYGYTF. In DNA form, the CDR3 reads TGTGCCAGCAGTTACTCCTGGGTTTCTGGTTATAACTATGGCTACACCTTC.

The DNA for the CDR3 is TGTGCCAGCAGTTTAGCGCAGACAGACTATGGCTACACCTTC. Its translation: CASSLAQTDYGYTF. V and J are TRBV12-3 or TRBV12-4 and TRBJ1-2, with TRBD1 as a possible D gene (5 bases). The CDR3 has 14 amino acids. Trimming took off 0 bases at V and 3 bases at J, with 8 bases between the two ends.

In its sample, this clonotype was seen many times. The rearrangement joins TRBV7-2 to TRBJ2-3; D might be TRBD2 (5 bases). The length of the CDR3 is 15 residues. Trimming took 5 bases from V and 3 from J, leaving 15 bases between them. Germline V gene data show CDR1 as SGHTA and CDR2 as FQGNSA. The DNA for the CDR3 is TGTGCCAGCAGCCCCCAGACTACGCGGACAGATACGCAGTATTTT. It translates to CASSPQTTRTDTQYF.

This clonotype was counted at least ten times. The rearrangement uses TRBV6-2 or TRBV6-3 and TRBJ1-6, with 7 positions matching TRBD1. Germline V gene data show CDR1 as MNHEY and CDR2 as SVGEGT. CDR3 length equals 13 residues. V lost 5 bases, J lost 8 bases, and 3 bases stayed unmatched. Written as DNA, the CDR3 is TGTGCCAGCAGTCGAGGGGGCGATTCACCCCTCCACTTT. Protein product: CASSRGGDSPLHF.